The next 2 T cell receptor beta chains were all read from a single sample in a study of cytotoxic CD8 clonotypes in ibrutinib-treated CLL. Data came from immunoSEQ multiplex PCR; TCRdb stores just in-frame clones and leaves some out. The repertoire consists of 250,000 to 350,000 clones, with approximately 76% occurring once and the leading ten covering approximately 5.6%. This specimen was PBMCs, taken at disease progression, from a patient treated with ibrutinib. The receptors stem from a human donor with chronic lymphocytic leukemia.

The CDR3 region has the DNA TGTGCCAGCAGTGATGTGGTCTCCGGGGACGAGCAGTTCTTC. Its translation: CASSDVVSGDEQFF. V is TRBV25-1 and J is TRBJ2-1; D possibly matches TRBD1 or TRBD2 (5 bases each). The CDR3 loop spans 14 amino acids. The V and J ends lost 3 bases and 10 bases respectively, with 16 bases between them. The germline gives CDR1 MGHDK, CDR2 SYGVNS.

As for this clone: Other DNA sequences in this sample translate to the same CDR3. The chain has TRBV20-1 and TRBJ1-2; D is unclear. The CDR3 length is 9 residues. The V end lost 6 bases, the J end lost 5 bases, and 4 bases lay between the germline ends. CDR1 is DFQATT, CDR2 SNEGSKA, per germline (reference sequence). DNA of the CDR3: TGCAGTGCCTTATATGGCTACACCTTC. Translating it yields CSALYGYTF.